This T cell receptor (beta chain) was identified during a study of chemoradiotherapy in HPV16-positive cancers. Measured with immunoSEQ multiplex PCR; TCRdb has only the in-frame clones, and not every one. This table has fewer than 70,000 clones, roughly 90% appearing once. The CDR3 sequence is 12 residues long. Germline V CDR1 and CDR2: WNHNN, SYGVQD (reference sequence). Trimming took 5 bases from V and 9 from J, leaving 14 bases between them. Samples were taken several times over chemoradiotherapy. On this clone: Antigen specificity is unknown.

Points from the study as a whole: HPV-responsive T-cell expansion during chemoradiotherapy was linked to improved recurrence-free survival in HPV16-positive patients.

The material was blood, obtained from a patient who underwent chemoradiotherapy. This chain connects TRBV10-1 to TRBJ2-7; maybe TRBD2 (7 bases). The sequence came from a human donor with HPV-associated anogenital cancer. The CDR3 loop reads CASSSPGGRQYF. The CDR3 region has the DNA TGCGCCAGCAGTTCCCCGGGGGGCCGGCAGTACTTC.